The rows below give T cell receptor beta chains drawn from one sample of a study of T-cell reconstitution after alpha-beta-depleted transplantation in children. TCRdb reprocessed the PCR reads with MiXCR, giving one entry per CDR3 protein. The sample lists 440,000 or so distinct CDR3 sequences; roughly 11% were seen once. The sample consisted of PBMCs from the stem cell graft donor, taken from the stem cell graft. The receptors shown here come from a human donor who donated a stem cell graft to a child with acute myeloid leukemia. Each CDR3 is given with its conserved first and last residue. The D gene is left open where the match is weak. Rows may omit the clone size; those that give it use once, few, many or a size class.

clone_size: NA
v_call: TRBV20-1
cdr3_length: 15
d_call: TRBD2
j_call: TRBJ2-7
cdr3_aa: CSARGLAGGPYEQYF
cdr3_nt: TGCAGTGCTAGGGGGCTAGCGGGAGGGCCCTACGAGCAGTACTTC

clone_size: many
v_call: TRBV18
cdr3_length: 12
d_call: NA
j_call: TRBJ2-3
cdr3_aa: CASSPSTDTQYF
cdr3_nt: TGTGCCAGCAGCCCTAGCACAGATACGCAGTATTTT

clone_size: NA
v_call: TRBV9
cdr3_length: 15
d_call: TRBD1
j_call: TRBJ2-3
cdr3_aa: CASSREQGAADTQYF
cdr3_nt: TGTGCCAGCAGCCGGGAGCAGGGGGCTGCAGATACGCAGTATTTT

clone_size: NA
v_call: TRBV20-1
cdr3_length: 14
d_call: TRBD2
j_call: TRBJ2-3
cdr3_aa: CSATQAGVTDTQYF
cdr3_nt: TGCAGTGCTACTCAAGCGGGAGTAACAGATACGCAGTATTTT

clone_size: NA
v_call: TRBV7-9
cdr3_length: 13
d_call: NA
j_call: TRBJ2-4
cdr3_aa: CASSLSQGGIQYF
cdr3_nt: TGTGCCAGCAGCTTATCCCAGGGAGGCATTCAGTACTTC

clone_size: few
v_call: TRBV28
cdr3_length: 15
d_call: NA
j_call: TRBJ1-6
cdr3_aa: CASSLSAGYNSPLHF
cdr3_nt: TGTGCCAGCAGCCTCTCCGCTGGCTATAATTCACCCCTCCACTTT

clone_size: NA
v_call: TRBV28
cdr3_length: 13
d_call: NA
j_call: TRBJ2-1
cdr3_aa: CASSLLSRWGQFF
cdr3_nt: TGTGCCAGCAGTTTATTGTCGAGGTGGGGACAGTTCTTC

clone_size: NA
v_call: TRBV7-6
cdr3_length: 14
d_call: NA
j_call: TRBJ2-5
cdr3_aa: CASSAGAILSTQYF
cdr3_nt: TGTGCCAGCAGCGCAGGGGCCATCCTTTCGACCCAGTACTTC

clone_size: NA
v_call: TRBV5-1
cdr3_length: 15
d_call: NA
j_call: TRBJ2-5
cdr3_aa: CASSLDAGWAETQYF
cdr3_nt: TGCGCCAGCAGCTTGGATGCGGGGTGGGCCGAGACCCAGTACTTC

clone_size: many
v_call: TRBV18
cdr3_length: 14
d_call: NA
j_call: TRBJ2-2
cdr3_aa: CASSRKDGTGELFF
cdr3_nt: TGTGCCAGCTCACGGAAAGACGGCACCGGGGAGCTGTTTTTT

clone_size: many
v_call: TRBV29-1
cdr3_length: 13
d_call: TRBD1
j_call: TRBJ2-2
cdr3_aa: CSAQTTGAGELFF
cdr3_nt: TGCAGCGCCCAGACTACAGGGGCCGGGGAGCTGTTTTTT

clone_size: few
v_call: TRBV5-6
cdr3_length: 14
d_call: NA
j_call: TRBJ2-2
cdr3_aa: CASSLGTYAGELFF
cdr3_nt: TGTGCCAGCAGCTTGGGGACCTACGCTGGGGAGCTGTTTTTT

clone_size: many
v_call: TRBV20-1
cdr3_length: 15
d_call: TRBD2
j_call: TRBJ2-1
cdr3_aa: CSAQRSGSGRNEQFF
cdr3_nt: TGCAGTGCTCAAAGAAGCGGGAGCGGTCGGAATGAGCAGTTCTTC

clone_size: NA
v_call: TRBV5-5
cdr3_length: 16
d_call: TRBD2
j_call: TRBJ2-2
cdr3_aa: CASSLRLAVKTGELFF
cdr3_nt: TGTGCCAGCAGCTTGCGACTAGCGGTTAAGACCGGGGAGCTGTTTTTT

clone_size: few
v_call: TRBV5-1
cdr3_length: 15
d_call: TRBD1
j_call: TRBJ1-5
cdr3_aa: CASSLDGTGLQPQHF
cdr3_nt: TGCGCCAGCAGCTTGGACGGGACAGGGCTTCAGCCCCAGCATTTT

clone_size: many
v_call: TRBV29-1
cdr3_length: 12
d_call: NA
j_call: TRBJ2-3
cdr3_aa: CSVGPAGDTQYF
cdr3_nt: TGCAGCGTTGGGCCAGCGGGAGATACGCAGTATTTT

clone_size: NA
v_call: TRBV20-1
cdr3_length: 15
d_call: TRBD2
j_call: TRBJ2-1
cdr3_aa: CSARSSGRAANEQFF
cdr3_nt: TGCAGTGCTAGATCTAGCGGGAGGGCCGCCAATGAGCAGTTCTTC

clone_size: NA
v_call: TRBV25-1
cdr3_length: 16
d_call: NA
j_call: TRBJ1-2
cdr3_aa: CASSEYCDRPHYGYTF
cdr3_nt: TGTGCCAGCAGTGAATACTGTGACAGACCTCACTATGGCTACACCTTC

clone_size: many
v_call: TRBV28
cdr3_length: 16
d_call: TRBD1
j_call: TRBJ1-3
cdr3_aa: CASSLPLTGSGNTIYF
cdr3_nt: TGTGCCAGCAGTTTGCCGTTGACAGGGTCTGGAAACACCATATATTTT

clone_size: few
v_call: TRBV5-1
cdr3_length: 17
d_call: TRBD1
j_call: TRBJ1-1
cdr3_aa: CASSPRILTGAPTEAFF
cdr3_nt: TGCGCCAGCAGCCCCCGAATTCTAACAGGGGCGCCCACTGAAGCTTTCTTT

clone_size: NA
v_call: TRBV6-5
cdr3_length: 12
d_call: NA
j_call: TRBJ1-1
cdr3_aa: CASSPSAGTAFF
cdr3_nt: TGTGCCAGCAGTCCCTCGGCGGGGACGGCTTTCTTT

clone_size: NA
v_call: TRBV20-1
cdr3_length: 15
d_call: TRBD2
j_call: TRBJ2-1
cdr3_aa: CSARLAGRSYNEQFF
cdr3_nt: TGCAGTGCTAGATTAGCGGGTAGAAGCTACAATGAGCAGTTCTTC

clone_size: few
v_call: TRBV6-5
cdr3_length: 16
d_call: NA
j_call: TRBJ2-7
cdr3_aa: CASSSSDSDYSYEQYF
cdr3_nt: TGTGCCAGCAGTTCCTCTGACAGCGACTACTCCTACGAGCAGTACTTC

clone_size: NA
v_call: TRBV29-1
cdr3_length: 14
d_call: NA
j_call: TRBJ1-5
cdr3_aa: CSVGGQGSNQPQHF
cdr3_nt: TGCAGCGTCGGCGGGCAGGGGAGCAATCAGCCCCAGCATTTT

clone_size: NA
v_call: TRBV9
cdr3_length: 15
d_call: NA
j_call: TRBJ1-2
cdr3_aa: CASSVATRKPHTYTF
cdr3_nt: TGTGCCAGCAGCGTAGCTACTAGGAAGCCTCATACCTACACCTTC

clone_size: NA
v_call: TRBV9
cdr3_length: 16
d_call: TRBD2
j_call: TRBJ2-5
cdr3_aa: CASSTWTSGSSETQYF
cdr3_nt: TGTGCCAGCAGCACCTGGACTAGCGGGAGTTCGGAGACCCAGTACTTC

clone_size: many
v_call: TRBV6-1
cdr3_length: 15
d_call: TRBD2
j_call: TRBJ2-3
cdr3_aa: CASSLAGARTDTQYF
cdr3_nt: TGTGCCAGCAGCCTAGCGGGAGCTCGCACAGATACGCAGTATTTT

clone_size: NA
v_call: TRBV25-1
cdr3_length: 13
d_call: TRBD1
j_call: TRBJ2-7
cdr3_aa: CASSRGTLYEQYF
cdr3_nt: TGTGCCAGCAGCAGGGGGACACTATACGAGCAGTACTTC

clone_size: few
v_call: TRBV7-8
cdr3_length: 12
d_call: NA
j_call: TRBJ2-7
cdr3_aa: CASSRTGFEQYF
cdr3_nt: TGTGCCAGCAGCCGTACAGGGTTCGAGCAGTACTTC

clone_size: few
v_call: TRBV12-3/TRBV12-4
cdr3_length: 15
d_call: NA
j_call: TRBJ2-3
cdr3_aa: CASKDSRTSTDTQYF
cdr3_nt: TGTGCCAGCAAAGACAGCAGGACTAGCACAGATACGCAGTATTTT

clone_size: few
v_call: TRBV18
cdr3_length: 14
d_call: NA
j_call: TRBJ2-5
cdr3_aa: CASSPPTHQETQYF
cdr3_nt: TGTGCCAGCTCACCACCGACTCACCAAGAGACCCAGTACTTC

clone_size: NA
v_call: TRBV7-2
cdr3_length: 15
d_call: NA
j_call: TRBJ2-1
cdr3_aa: CASSGRAGRDNEQFF
cdr3_nt: TGTGCCAGCAGTGGCCGGGCGGGGAGAGACAATGAGCAGTTCTTC

clone_size: few
v_call: TRBV21-1
cdr3_length: 14
d_call: NA
j_call: TRBJ2-2
cdr3_aa: CASSTSGRTGELFF
cdr3_nt: TGTGCCAGCAGCACCTCAGGGAGAACCGGGGAGCTGTTTTTT

clone_size: few
v_call: TRBV7-2
cdr3_length: 14
d_call: TRBD1
j_call: TRBJ1-2
cdr3_aa: CASSPGQGAHGYTF
cdr3_nt: TGTGCCAGCAGCCCGGGACAGGGAGCGCATGGCTACACCTTC

clone_size: few
v_call: TRBV27
cdr3_length: 15
d_call: NA
j_call: TRBJ2-1
cdr3_aa: CASSLSTPTYNEQFF
cdr3_nt: TGTGCCAGCAGTTTATCGACTCCGACCTACAATGAGCAGTTCTTC

clone_size: many
v_call: TRBV12-3/TRBV12-4
cdr3_length: 15
d_call: TRBD1
j_call: TRBJ2-5
cdr3_aa: CASSPSPGQGETQYF
cdr3_nt: TGTGCCAGCAGCCCCAGCCCGGGACAGGGAGAGACCCAGTACTTC

clone_size: few
v_call: TRBV20-1
cdr3_length: 15
d_call: NA
j_call: TRBJ2-1
cdr3_aa: CSARDGAGFYNEQFF
cdr3_nt: TGCAGTGCTAGAGATGGCGCGGGTTTCTACAATGAGCAGTTCTTC

clone_size: NA
v_call: TRBV6-5
cdr3_length: 13
d_call: NA
j_call: TRBJ2-7
cdr3_aa: CASSFDRDYEQYF
cdr3_nt: TGTGCCAGCAGTTTCGACAGAGATTACGAGCAGTACTTC

clone_size: few
v_call: TRBV6-1
cdr3_length: 14
d_call: NA
j_call: TRBJ1-5
cdr3_aa: CASSQLFGNQPQHF
cdr3_nt: TGTGCCAGCAGTCAACTCTTTGGGAATCAGCCCCAGCATTTT